The 11 T cell receptor beta chains below all came from one sample that was sequenced in a study of T cell repertoires in aging, cancer and after chemotherapy. Peripheral blood genomic DNA, not sorted cells or RNA, was the template. Multiplex touch-down PCR with TRB-A/B primers amplified rearranged V-D-J TRB sequences. TCRdb reprocessed the multiplex PCR reads with MiXCR, giving one entry per CDR3 protein. The table lists about 8,000 distinct CDR3 sequences, 45% to 70% of them singletons. Material: blood. The source is a human donor in good health.

V gene TRBV6-5 combines with J gene TRBJ2-7, with TRBD2 identical over 8 bases. Germline CDR1 MNHEY, CDR2 SVGAGI. The ends lost 5 bases at V and 5 bases at J; junction bases unmatched: 8. The CDR3 has 14 amino acids. The CDR3 DNA is TGTGCCAGCAGTCCCGGGACTAGGGGTAACGAGCAGTACTTC. Its translation: CASSPGTRGNEQYF.

The rearrangement uses TRBV6-1 and TRBJ1-4; D is ambiguous. Trimming pared 5 bases from V and 5 bases from J, leaving 12 bases between. From germline, CDR1 is MNHNS and CDR2 SASEGT. The CDR3 covers 14 residues. The CDR3 nucleotides read TGTGCCAGCAGTTACGAAAGGTGGAATGAAAAACTGTTTTTT. Its translation: CASSYERWNEKLFF.

This clonotype came up a few times. This chain connects TRBV19 to TRBJ1-1; the D is unclear. This CDR3 is built from 14 residues. V dropped 3 bases and J dropped 7 bases, with 15 bases sitting between them. Per the germline V gene, CDR1 is LNHDA and CDR2 is SQIVND (reference sequence). CDR3 in amino acids: CASSILMGMGEAFF. DNA for the CDR3: TGTGCCAGTAGTATTCTGATGGGGATGGGTGAAGCTTTCTTT.

In its sample, this clonotype was seen a few times. The chain carries TRBV18 and TRBJ2-3; TRBD1 matches at 7 bases. Germline values: CDR1 KGHSH, CDR2 LQKENI. Germline trimming cut 1 base from V and 3 bases from J; bases unmatched to any gene: 1. The CDR3 has 14 residues. The CDR3 here is CASSPRTGTDTQYF. The CDR3 nucleotides read TGTGCCAGCTCACCACGGACAGGAACAGATACGCAGTATTTT.

Only a few counts were recorded for this clonotype. This sequence joins TRBV30 and TRBJ2-5; D call uncertain. The CDR3 spans 11 residues. CDR1 is GTSNPN, CDR2 SVGIG, per germline (reference sequence). V was trimmed by 6 bases and J by 3 bases, leaving 8 bases between them. This CDR3 is CACSLEETQYF. The CDR3 nucleotides read TGTGCCTGTTCCCTCGAAGAGACCCAGTACTTC.

The chain couples TRBV19 to TRBJ1-1; possibly TRBD1 for D (6 bases). Looked up from germline, CDR1 is LNHDA and CDR2 is SQIVND (reference sequence). V dropped 5 bases and J dropped 0 bases, with 16 bases sitting between them. There are 16 residues in the CDR3. CDR3 protein: CASSVGGWKVNTEAFF. The CDR3 DNA reads as TGTGCCAGTAGTGTCGGGGGCTGGAAGGTGAACACTGAAGCTTTCTTT.

The rearrangement links TRBV15 to TRBJ1-4; D not certain. The CDR3 contains 14 residues. V dropped 1 base and J dropped 0 bases, with 3 bases sitting between them. The V gene's germline CDR1 is LNHNV and CDR2 YYDKDF (reference sequence). The chain's CDR3 is CATSRGATNEKLFF. In DNA form, the CDR3 reads TGTGCCACCAGCAGAGGAGCAACTAATGAAAAACTGTTTTTT.

V is TRBV20-1 and J is TRBJ2-1; 9 nucleotides align to TRBD2. V lost 6 bases to trimming and J lost 5 bases; unmatched junction nucleotides: 8. Germline values: CDR1 DFQATT, CDR2 SNEGSKA (reference sequence). The CDR3 is 14 amino acids. The CDR3 is CSARRGGPNNEQFF. Written as DNA, the CDR3 is TGCAGTGCCCGGCGGGGGGGGCCCAACAATGAGCAGTTCTTC.

This clonotype was recorded a few times. This sequence joins TRBV6-1 and TRBJ1-5; no reliable D call. V dropped 4 bases and J dropped 8 bases, with 6 bases sitting between them. CDR1 is MNHNS and CDR2 is SASEGT in the germline V gene. There are 11 residues in the CDR3. The CDR3 loop reads CASSAREPQHF. The CDR3 coding sequence is TGTGCCAGCAGTGCCCGAGAGCCCCAGCATTTT.

V usage is TRBV12-3 or TRBV12-4 and J usage is TRBJ2-7; 9 nucleotides match TRBD2. V lost 6 bases and J lost 0; bases outside the gene matches: 3. The CDR3 is 14 residues long. CDR3 protein: CASRNSGSSYEQYF. The CDR3 nucleotides read TGTGCCAGCAGAAATAGCGGGAGCTCCTACGAGCAGTACTTC.

The V gene is TRBV29-1, the J gene TRBJ1-2, with D perhaps matching TRBD1 (5 bases). The CDR3 sequence is 13 residues long. V lost 0 bases to trimming and J lost 5 bases, with 10 bases between them. Germline assignment: CDR1 SQVTM and CDR2 ANQGSEA. CDR3 sequence reads: CSVEDQGGYGYTF. The CDR3, as DNA: TGCAGCGTTGAAGATCAGGGAGGATATGGCTACACCTTC.